This TCR beta chain was identified during a study of blood T cells in healthy people across ages. Study outcomes and limitations: In older individuals, TCR beta diversity per million T cells was lower, falling roughly linearly with age. Naive and antigen-experienced cells could not be conclusively compared, given unsorted PBMCs.

The second PCR ran about 7 to 12 cycles with a sample-barcoded 5' primer and J-beta primers. MiXCR was run by TCRdb on the 5' RACE reads, yielding one entry per CDR3 protein. The repertoire holds over a million distinct CDR3 sequences, with around 43% as singletons. Turning to this clonotype: Its antigen is not known.

There are 16 residues in the CDR3. With V trimmed by 2 bases and J by 9 bases, 13 bases remained unmatched. Per the germline V gene, CDR1 is LGHNA and CDR2 is YNFKEQ. The V and J genes are TRBV4-2 and TRBJ2-1; TRBD2 aligns across 7 bases. The TCR originated in a woman aged 55-69 years in good health. Sequences were obtained from blood. CDR3 nucleotide sequence: TGTGCCAGCAGCCAAAATGGCGGGGGACCTTTTGGTGAGCAGTTCTTC. It encodes CASSQNGGGPFGEQFF.